Sequencing of this TCR beta chain was carried out in a study of shared clonotypes between healthy human individuals. CDR1 is SGHRS, CDR2 YFSETQ, per germline. Unmatched junction bases numbered 9, after V lost 4 bases and J lost 5 bases. This CDR3 comprises 15 residues. Whole-study findings and limits: Several donors held about 5.1% of naive CD4 clonotypes in common. Estimated richness values were generally larger in naive subsets than in memory subsets.

The table came from immunoSEQ multiplex PCR; TCRdb's copy has only in-frame clones and leaves some out. The repertoire includes roughly 1,100,000 clones, 60% to 80% of them detected once, and nearly 1.5% sits in the top ten. A word on this clone: The antigen is not known.

The V gene is TRBV5-1, the J gene TRBJ2-5, with 9 bases aligning to TRBD1. The origin of this receptor is a man aged 18 to 35 in good health. Sample: memory CD4+ T cells sorted from blood. Regarding subset: CD45RA-negative fraction. The CDR3 DNA reads TGCGCCAGCAGCCCGGGGACAGGGCTTGAGGAGACCCAGTACTTC. It encodes CASSPGTGLEETQYF.